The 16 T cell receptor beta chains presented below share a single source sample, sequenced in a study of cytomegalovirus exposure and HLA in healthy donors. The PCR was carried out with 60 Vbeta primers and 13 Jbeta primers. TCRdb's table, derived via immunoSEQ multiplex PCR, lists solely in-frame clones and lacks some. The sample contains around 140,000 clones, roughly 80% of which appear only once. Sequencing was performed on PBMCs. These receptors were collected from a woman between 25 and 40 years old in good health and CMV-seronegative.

The CDR3 loop reads CASSPTAGAQGTETQYF. The CDR3 bases are TGTGCCAGCAGCCCTACGGCAGGGGCTCAGGGGACGGAGACCCAGTACTTC. The gene calls are TRBV7-2 and TRBJ2-5; D may be TRBD1 (6 bases). Germline V gene data show CDR1 as SGHTA and CDR2 as FQGNSA. V shed 5 bases and J shed 5 bases, with 24 bases lying between them. This CDR3 spans 17 amino acids. Complete variable domain (other parts from reference TRBV7-2 and TRBJ2-5): GAGVSQSPSNKVTEKGKDVELRCDPISGHTALYWYRQSLGQGLEFLIYFQGNSAPDKSGLPSDRFSAERTGGSVSTLTIQRTQQEDSAVYLCASSPTAGAQGTETQYFGPGTRLLVL.

In DNA form, the CDR3 reads TGTGCCATCAGTGTTAGGACAGGGGCCACTGAAGCTTTCTTT. This translates into CAISVRTGATEAFF. The chain recombines TRBV10-3 with TRBJ1-1; TRBD1 aligns across 9 bases. The CDR3 has 14 amino acids. Germline values: CDR1 ENHRY, CDR2 SYGVKD. Germline trimming cut 4 bases from V and 4 bases from J; bases unmatched to any gene: 4.

The CDR3 nucleotides read TGTGCCAGCAGCCCTAGGGGATCCTACGGGGGCTACACCTTC. This gives the protein CASSPRGSYGGYTF. The chain uses TRBV7-3 and TRBJ1-2, with D perhaps matching TRBD1 (5 bases). CDR1 is SGHTA and CDR2 is FQGTGA in the germline V gene. The CDR3 has 14 amino acids. The ends were cut back, 5 bases at V and 8 bases at J, with 18 bases in the middle.

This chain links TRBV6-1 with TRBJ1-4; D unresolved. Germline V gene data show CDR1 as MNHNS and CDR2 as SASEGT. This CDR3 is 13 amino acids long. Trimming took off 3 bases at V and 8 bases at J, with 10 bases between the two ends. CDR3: CASSDGRGEKLFF. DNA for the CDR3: TGTGCCAGCAGTGATGGGCGCGGGGAAAAACTGTTTTTT.

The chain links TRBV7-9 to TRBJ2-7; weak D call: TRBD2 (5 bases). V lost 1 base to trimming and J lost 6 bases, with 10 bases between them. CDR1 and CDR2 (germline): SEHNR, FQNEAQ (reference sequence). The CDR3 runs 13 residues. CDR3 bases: TGTGCCAGCAGCTTAGTCGGACTGGCCGAGCAGTACTTC. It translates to CASSLVGLAEQYF.

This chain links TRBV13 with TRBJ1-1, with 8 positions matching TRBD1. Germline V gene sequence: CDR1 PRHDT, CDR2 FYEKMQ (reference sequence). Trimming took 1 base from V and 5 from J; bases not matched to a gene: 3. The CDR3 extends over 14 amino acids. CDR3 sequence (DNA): TGTGCCAGCAGCTTAGAGCAGGGGGCAACTGAAGCTTTCTTT. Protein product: CASSLEQGATEAFF.

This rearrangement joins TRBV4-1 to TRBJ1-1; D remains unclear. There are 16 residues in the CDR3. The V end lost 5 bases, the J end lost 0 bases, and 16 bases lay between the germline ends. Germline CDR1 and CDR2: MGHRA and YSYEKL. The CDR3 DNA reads TGCGCCAGCAGCAACCTCGGGTTCGGGGTGAACACTGAAGCTTTCTTT. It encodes CASSNLGFGVNTEAFF.

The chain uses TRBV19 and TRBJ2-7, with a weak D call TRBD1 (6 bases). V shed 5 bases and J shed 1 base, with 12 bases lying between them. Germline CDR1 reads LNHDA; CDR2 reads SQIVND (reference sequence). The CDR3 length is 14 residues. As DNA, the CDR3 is TGTGCCAGTAGTGGTGGGGGACATTCCTACGAGCAGTACTTC. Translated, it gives CASSGGGHSYEQYF.

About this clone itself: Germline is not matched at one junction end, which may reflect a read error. CDR3 nucleotide sequence: TGTTCCAGCAGCCGGGACCCTCTAAGGGGGGGAAACACCATATATTTT. Protein: CSSSRDPLRGGNTIYF. The chain combines TRBV7-9 with TRBJ1-3, with a weak D call TRBD1 (6 bases). This CDR3 has 16 residues. The germline CDR1 and CDR2 sequences are SEHNR and FQNEAQ (reference sequence).

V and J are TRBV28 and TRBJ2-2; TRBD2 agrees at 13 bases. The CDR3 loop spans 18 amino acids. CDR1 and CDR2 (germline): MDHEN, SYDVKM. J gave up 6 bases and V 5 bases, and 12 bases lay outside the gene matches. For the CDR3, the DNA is TGTGCCAGCAGTGTCGGACTAGCGGGAGTGAGGCGGGCCGGGGAGCTGTTTTTT. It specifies CASSVGLAGVRRAGELFF.

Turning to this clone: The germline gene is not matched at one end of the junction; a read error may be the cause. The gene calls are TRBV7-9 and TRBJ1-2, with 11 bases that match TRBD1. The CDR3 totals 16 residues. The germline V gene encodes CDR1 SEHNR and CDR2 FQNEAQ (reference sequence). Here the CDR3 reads CSSRLWSGTGGRGYTF. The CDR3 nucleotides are TGTTCCAGCAGGCTTTGGTCCGGGACAGGGGGTCGCGGCTACACCTTC.

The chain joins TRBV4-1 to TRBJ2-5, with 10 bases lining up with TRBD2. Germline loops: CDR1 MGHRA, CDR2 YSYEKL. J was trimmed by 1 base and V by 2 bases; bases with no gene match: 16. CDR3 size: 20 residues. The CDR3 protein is CASSQLWGARSGGVQETQYF. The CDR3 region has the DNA TGCGCCAGCAGCCAACTATGGGGGGCACGCAGCGGGGGGGTCCAAGAGACCCAGTACTTC.

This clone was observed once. CDR3 sequence reads: CASSDPGGQYF. As DNA, the CDR3 is TGTGCCAGCAGTGATCCCGGCGGACAGTACTTC. The gene calls are TRBV2 and TRBJ2-7; no clear D gene. The germline V and J ends were trimmed by 3 bases and 10 bases, with 10 bases remaining between them. The CDR3 runs to 11 residues. Germline V gene data show CDR1 as SNHLY and CDR2 as FYNNEI.

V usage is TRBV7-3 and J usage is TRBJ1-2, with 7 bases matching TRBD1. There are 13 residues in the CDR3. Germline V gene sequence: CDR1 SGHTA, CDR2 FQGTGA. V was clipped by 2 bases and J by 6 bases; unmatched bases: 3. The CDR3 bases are TGTGCCAGCAGCTTATCAGGGGGAGATGGCTACACCTTC. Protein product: CASSLSGGDGYTF.

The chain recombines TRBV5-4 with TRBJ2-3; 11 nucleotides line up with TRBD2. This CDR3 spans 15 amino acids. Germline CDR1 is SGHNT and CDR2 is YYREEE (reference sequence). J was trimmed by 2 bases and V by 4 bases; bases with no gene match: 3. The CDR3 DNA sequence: TGTGCCAGCAGCAAGACTAGCGGGGACACAGATACGCAGTATTTT. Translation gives CASSKTSGDTDTQYF.

The CDR3 is CASSQEHRDNEQFF. As DNA, the CDR3 is TGCGCCAGCAGCCAAGAGCACAGAGACAATGAGCAGTTCTTC. This rearrangement joins TRBV4-1 to TRBJ2-1; no clear D. The V end lost 0 bases, the J end lost 5 bases, and 8 bases lay between the germline ends. There are 14 residues in the CDR3. Germline V lookup: CDR1 MGHRA, CDR2 YSYEKL.